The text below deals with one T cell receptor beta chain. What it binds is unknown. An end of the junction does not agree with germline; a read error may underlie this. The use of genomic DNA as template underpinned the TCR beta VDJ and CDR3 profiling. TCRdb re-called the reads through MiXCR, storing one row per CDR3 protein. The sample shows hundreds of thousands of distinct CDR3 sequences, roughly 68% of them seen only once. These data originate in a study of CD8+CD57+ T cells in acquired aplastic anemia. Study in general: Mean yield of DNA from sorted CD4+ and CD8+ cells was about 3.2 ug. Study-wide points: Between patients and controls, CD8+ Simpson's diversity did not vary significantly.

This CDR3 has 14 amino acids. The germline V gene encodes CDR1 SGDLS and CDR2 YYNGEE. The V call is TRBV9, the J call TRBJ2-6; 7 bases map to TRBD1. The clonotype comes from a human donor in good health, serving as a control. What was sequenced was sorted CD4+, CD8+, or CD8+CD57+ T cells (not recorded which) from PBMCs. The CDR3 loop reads CASSGHKGAYEQSF. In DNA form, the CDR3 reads TGTGCCAGCAGCGGCCACAAGGGGGCCTACGAGCAGTCTTTC.